Detailed here is one TCR beta chain. The antigen is unknown. This entry is derived from a study of post-analysis software for immune sequencing data. Study information: The courses of disease that were included comprised relapsing-remitting, secondary progressive and progressive-relapsing multiple sclerosis. Regarding the study as a whole: Patients used about five TRBV segments, including TRBV5-6, TRBV5-1 and TRBV20-1, more often than controls. The normalized Chao1 diversity of multiple sclerosis patients was significantly lower than that of controls.

The J segment lost 0 bases and the V segment lost 4 bases, leaving 10 bases of the junction unmatched. This CDR3 spans 17 amino acids. The germline V gene has CDR1 MGHRA and CDR2 YSYEKL. cDNA libraries of TCR beta carried unique molecular identifiers. TCRdb itself ran the PCR reads through MiXCR, one entry per CDR3 protein. The sample contains roughly 800,000 distinct CDR3 sequences, about 27% of which appear only once. The V gene is TRBV4-1, the J gene TRBJ2-3; TRBD2 matches 7 bases. The specimen was blood. This TCR was sampled from a girl aged 10-17 years with multiple sclerosis. CDR3 protein: CASSRTYRGGSTDTQYF. The CDR3, as DNA: TGCGCCAGCAGCCGGACATACCGCGGGGGTAGCACAGATACGCAGTATTTT.